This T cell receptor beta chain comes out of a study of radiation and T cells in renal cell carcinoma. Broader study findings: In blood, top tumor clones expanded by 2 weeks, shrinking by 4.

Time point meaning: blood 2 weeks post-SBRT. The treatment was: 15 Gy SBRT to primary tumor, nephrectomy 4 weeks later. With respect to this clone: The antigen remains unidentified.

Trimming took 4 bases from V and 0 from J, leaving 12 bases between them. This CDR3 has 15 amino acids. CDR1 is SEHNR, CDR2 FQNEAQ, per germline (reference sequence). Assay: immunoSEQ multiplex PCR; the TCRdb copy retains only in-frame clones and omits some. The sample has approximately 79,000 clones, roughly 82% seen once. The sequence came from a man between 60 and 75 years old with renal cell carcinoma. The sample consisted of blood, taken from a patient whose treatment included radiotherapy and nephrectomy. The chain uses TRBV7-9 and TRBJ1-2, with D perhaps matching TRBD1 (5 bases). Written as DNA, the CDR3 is TGTGCCAGCAGCTATACGGGACGGCCTAACTATGGCTACACCTTC. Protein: CASSYTGRPNYGYTF.